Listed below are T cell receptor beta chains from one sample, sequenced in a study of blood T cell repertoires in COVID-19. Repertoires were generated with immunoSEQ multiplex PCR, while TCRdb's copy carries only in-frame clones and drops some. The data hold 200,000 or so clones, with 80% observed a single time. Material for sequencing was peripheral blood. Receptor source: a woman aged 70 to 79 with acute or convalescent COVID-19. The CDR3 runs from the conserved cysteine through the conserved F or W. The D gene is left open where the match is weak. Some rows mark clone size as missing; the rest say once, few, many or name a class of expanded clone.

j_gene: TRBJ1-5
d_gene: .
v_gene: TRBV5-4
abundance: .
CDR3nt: TGTGCCAGCAGCTTCGGAGGAGTTGGCAATCAGCCCCAGCATTTT
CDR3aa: CASSFGGVGNQPQHF

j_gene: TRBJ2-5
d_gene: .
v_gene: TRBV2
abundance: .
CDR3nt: TGTGCCAGCAGTGCGGGTCAGGGAGAGACCCAGTACTTC
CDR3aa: CASSAGQGETQYF

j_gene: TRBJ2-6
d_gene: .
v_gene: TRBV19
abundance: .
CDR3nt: TGTGCCAGTAGTATGAGGTCAGGGGTTCTATCTGGGGCCAACGTCCTGACTTTC
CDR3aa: CASSMRSGVLSGANVLTF

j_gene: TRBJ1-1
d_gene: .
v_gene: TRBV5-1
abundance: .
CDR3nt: TGCGCCAGCAGCTCCCAGGGGTACACTGAAGCTTTCTTT
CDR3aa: CASSSQGYTEAFF

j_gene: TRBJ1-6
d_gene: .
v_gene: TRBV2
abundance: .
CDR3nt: TGTGCCAGCTTATCGGACACTGGCATTGGGGCACCCCTCCACTTT
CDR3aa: CASLSDTGIGAPLHF

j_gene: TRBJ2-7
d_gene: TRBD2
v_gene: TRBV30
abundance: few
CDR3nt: TGTGCCTGGAGTGCGACTAGCGGGTCGTCCTACGAGCAGTACTTC
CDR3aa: CAWSATSGSSYEQYF

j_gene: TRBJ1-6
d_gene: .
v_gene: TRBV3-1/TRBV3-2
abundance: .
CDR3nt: TGTGCCAGCAGCCACAGGGCACCGTCTTCACCCCTCCACTTT
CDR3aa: CASSHRAPSSPLHF

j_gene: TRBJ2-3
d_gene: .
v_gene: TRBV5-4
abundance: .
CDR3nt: TGTGCCAGCAGCGTGGACGCCGTTGGGTTCAGGACAGATACGCAGTATTTT
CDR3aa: CASSVDAVGFRTDTQYF

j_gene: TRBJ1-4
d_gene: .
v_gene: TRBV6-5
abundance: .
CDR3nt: TGTGCCAGCAGTTACCGGAGGGATGAAAAACTGTTTTTT
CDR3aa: CASSYRRDEKLFF

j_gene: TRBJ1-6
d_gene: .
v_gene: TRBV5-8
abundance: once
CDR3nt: TGTGCCAGCAGCTCGAAGAGCTCCTATAATTCACCCCTCCACTTT
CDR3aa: CASSSKSSYNSPLHF

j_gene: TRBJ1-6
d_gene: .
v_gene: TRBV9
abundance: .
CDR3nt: TGTGCCAGCAGCGTCGGGGGGAATCTACTCCACTTT
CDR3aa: CASSVGGNLLHF

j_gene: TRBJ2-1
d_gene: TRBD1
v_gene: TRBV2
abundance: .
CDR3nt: TGTGCCAGCAGTTCACTTCAGGGGGCATCGGGCAATGAGCAGTTCTTC
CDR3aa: CASSSLQGASGNEQFF

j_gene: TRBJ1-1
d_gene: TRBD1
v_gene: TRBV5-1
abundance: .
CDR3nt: TGCGCCAGCAGCTTGGAAGGGGTGGGACAGACCCACGGTGAAGCTTTCTTT
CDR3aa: CASSLEGVGQTHGEAFF

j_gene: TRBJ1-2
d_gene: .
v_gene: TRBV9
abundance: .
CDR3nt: TGTGCCAGCAGCCTAACAGGACTACAGTCCTATGGCTACACCTTC
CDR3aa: CASSLTGLQSYGYTF

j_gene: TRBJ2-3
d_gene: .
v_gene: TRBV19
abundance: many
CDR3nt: TGTGCCAGTAGTATCGGGACCACCGGGAGTACGCAGTATTTT
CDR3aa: CASSIGTTGSTQYF

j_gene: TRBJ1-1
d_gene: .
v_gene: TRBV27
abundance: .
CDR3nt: TGTGCCAGCAGACCGCGACAGGATACGAACACTGAAGCTTTCTTT
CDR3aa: CASRPRQDTNTEAFF

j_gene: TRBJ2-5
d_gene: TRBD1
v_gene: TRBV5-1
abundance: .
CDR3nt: TGCGCCAGCAGCTCCTCAGGGGGCGGGCGGGAGACCCAGTACTTC
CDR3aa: CASSSSGGGRETQYF

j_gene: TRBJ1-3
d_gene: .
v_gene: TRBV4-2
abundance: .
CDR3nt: TGTGCCAGCAGCCAAGAGCCGGCGACAGGAAACACCATATATTTT
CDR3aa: CASSQEPATGNTIYF

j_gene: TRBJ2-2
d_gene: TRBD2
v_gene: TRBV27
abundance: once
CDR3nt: TGTGCCAGCAGGCGCCTGACTAGCGGGAGTTGGGGGGAGCTGTTTTTT
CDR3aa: CASRRLTSGSWGELFF

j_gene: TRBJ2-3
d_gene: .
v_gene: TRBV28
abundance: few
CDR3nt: TGTGCCAGCAGTTCCCTCACGGGAGAGTTAGGTACGCAGTATTTT
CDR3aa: CASSSLTGELGTQYF

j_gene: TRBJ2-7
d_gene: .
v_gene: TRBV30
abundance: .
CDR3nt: TGTGCCTGGACCTCGACTAGAGTCTCCTACGAGCAGTACTTC
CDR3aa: CAWTSTRVSYEQYF

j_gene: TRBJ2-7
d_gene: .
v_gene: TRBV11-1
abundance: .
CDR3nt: TGTGCCAGCAGCCTCGAGGACATGAGGGGAGGCGAGCAGTACTTC
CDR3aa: CASSLEDMRGGEQYF

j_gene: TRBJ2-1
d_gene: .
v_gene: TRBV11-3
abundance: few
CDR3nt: TGTGCCAGCAGCTTAGCGGGAGCCCAATACAATGAGCAGTTCTTC
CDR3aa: CASSLAGAQYNEQFF

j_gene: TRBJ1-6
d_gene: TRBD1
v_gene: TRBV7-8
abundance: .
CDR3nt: TGTGCCAGCAGCTTAGGACAGGGGGTTGGATCACCCCTCCACTTT
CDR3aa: CASSLGQGVGSPLHF

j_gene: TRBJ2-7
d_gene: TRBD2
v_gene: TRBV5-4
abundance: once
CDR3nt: TGTGCCAGCAGCTCCGGGACTAGCGGGAACTACGAGCAGTACTTC
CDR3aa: CASSSGTSGNYEQYF

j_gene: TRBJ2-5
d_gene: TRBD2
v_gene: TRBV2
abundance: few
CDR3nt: TGTGCCAGCTCGGTTAGCGGGATCCAAGAGACCCAGTACTTC
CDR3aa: CASSVSGIQETQYF

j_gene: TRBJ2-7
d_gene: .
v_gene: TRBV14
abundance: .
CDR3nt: TGTGCCAGCAGCCAAGGTCGGATCCAGGGTTCGGTCTACGAGCAGTACTTC
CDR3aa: CASSQGRIQGSVYEQYF

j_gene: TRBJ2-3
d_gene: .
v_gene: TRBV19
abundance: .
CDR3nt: TGTGCCAGTAGTCCCCGCGGAAGGGGTCGGACAGATACGCAGTATTTT
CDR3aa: CASSPRGRGRTDTQYF

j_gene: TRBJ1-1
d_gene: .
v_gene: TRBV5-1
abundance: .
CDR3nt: TGCGCCAGCAGCGGCGACTGGAACACTGAAGCTTTCTTT
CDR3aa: CASSGDWNTEAFF

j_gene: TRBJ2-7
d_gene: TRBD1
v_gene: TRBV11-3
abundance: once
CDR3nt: TGTGCCAGCAGCAAGGACAGGTCCGAGCAGTACTTC
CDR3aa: CASSKDRSEQYF

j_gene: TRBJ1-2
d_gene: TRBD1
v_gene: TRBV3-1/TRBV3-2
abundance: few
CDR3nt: TGTGCCAGCAGTTCTCCGGGACAGGGGGCGGAGGGCTACACCTTC
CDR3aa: CASSSPGQGAEGYTF

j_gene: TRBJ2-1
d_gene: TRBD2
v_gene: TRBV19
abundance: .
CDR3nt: TGTGCCAGTAGTGGAACGGGAGGGTCTTACAATGAGCAGTTCTTC
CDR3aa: CASSGTGGSYNEQFF

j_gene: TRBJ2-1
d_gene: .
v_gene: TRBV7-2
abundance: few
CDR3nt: TGTGCCAGCAGCCCCGGGACTTTAGTCGATGAGCAGTTCTTC
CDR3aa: CASSPGTLVDEQFF

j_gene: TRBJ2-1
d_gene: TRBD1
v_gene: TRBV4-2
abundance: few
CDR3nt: TGTGCCAGCAGCCCAATGGCAGATGACAGGGGCAATGAGCAGTTCTTC
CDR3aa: CASSPMADDRGNEQFF

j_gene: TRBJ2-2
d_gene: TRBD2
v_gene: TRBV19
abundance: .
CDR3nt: TGTGCCAGTAGTATTCTCCCTAGCGGGATGACCGGGGAGCTGTTTTTT
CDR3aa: CASSILPSGMTGELFF

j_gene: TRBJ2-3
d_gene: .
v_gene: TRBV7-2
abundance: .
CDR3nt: TGTGCCAGCAGCTTAGGGAGGGGTAGCACAGATACGCAGTATTTT
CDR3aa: CASSLGRGSTDTQYF

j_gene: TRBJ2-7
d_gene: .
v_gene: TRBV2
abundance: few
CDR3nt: TGCGCCGGGGCAGGGCTGACCTACGAGCAGTACTTC
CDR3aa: CAGAGLTYEQYF

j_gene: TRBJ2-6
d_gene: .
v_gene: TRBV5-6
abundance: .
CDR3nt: TGTGCCAGCAGCTCGCGTCCTGGGGCCAACGTCCTGACTTTC
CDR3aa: CASSSRPGANVLTF

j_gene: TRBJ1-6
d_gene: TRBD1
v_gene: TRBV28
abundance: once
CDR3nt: TGTGCCAGCAGTTTAGGGACAGGGGTTTCACCCCTCCACTTT
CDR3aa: CASSLGTGVSPLHF

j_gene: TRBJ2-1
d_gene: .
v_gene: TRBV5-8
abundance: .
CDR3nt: TGTGCCAGCAGCTTGGGACTAGTGTCCTACAATGAGCAGTTCTTC
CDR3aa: CASSLGLVSYNEQFF

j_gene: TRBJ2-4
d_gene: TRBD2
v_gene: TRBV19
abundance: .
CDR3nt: TGTGCCAGTATTGAAACCGGGACTAGCGGGAGAAGTCAGTACTTC
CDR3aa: CASIETGTSGRSQYF

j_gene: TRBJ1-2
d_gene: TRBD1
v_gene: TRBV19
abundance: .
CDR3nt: TGTGCCAGTAGTATAGGGACAGGGTCCTATGGCTACACCTTC
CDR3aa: CASSIGTGSYGYTF